This T cell receptor beta chain came from a study of CD8 T cells in Susac syndrome. The authors carried out high-throughput sequencing of TCR beta. They applied it to CD8+ and CD4+ T cells obtained from blood. When the RNA was reverse transcribed, random hexamers were used with an input of roughly 0.45 to 1 ug. An immunoSEQ multiplex PCR generated amplified TCR beta CDR3 products spanning 54 Vbeta and 13 Jbeta. TCRdb independently ran MiXCR on the immunoSEQ multiplex PCR reads; one entry per CDR3 protein. Of approximately 160,000 distinct CDR3 sequences listed, approximately 93% are singletons. The clonotype originates from a human donor with multiple sclerosis. Material: CD4+ T cells from PBMCs.

The CDR3 sequence is CASSFGTSGRRSYNEQFF. CDR3 sequence (DNA): TGTGCCAGCAGCTTTGGGACTAGCGGGAGGAGATCCTACAATGAGCAGTTCTTC. This chain connects TRBV6-2 or TRBV6-3 to TRBJ2-1; 15 bases are shared with TRBD2. This CDR3 contains 18 residues. J gave up 1 base and V 6 bases, and 7 bases lay outside the gene matches. Germline loops: CDR1 MNHEY, CDR2 SVGEGT.